Listed here are 20 T cell receptor beta chains from one sample, sequenced in a study of blood T cell repertoires in COVID-19. TCRdb's table, derived via immunoSEQ multiplex PCR, lists solely in-frame clones and lacks some. The sample has over 55,000 clones; around 80% are singletons. The sequencing input was peripheral blood. The origin of the receptors is a man over 45 with active COVID-19.

The J gene is TRBJ1-2, the V gene TRBV28; 9 nucleotides line up with TRBD1. The CDR3 extends over 18 amino acids. V lost 2 bases and J lost 4; bases outside the gene matches: 14. CDR1 and CDR2 (germline): MDHEN, SYDVKM. The CDR3 spells CASSLGYRGRRRIYGYTF. The CDR3 DNA is TGTGCCAGCAGTTTAGGGTACAGGGGGCGCCGAAGGATCTATGGCTACACCTTC.

The V and J genes are TRBV7-3 and TRBJ2-7; 10 bases are a match to TRBD1. The CDR3 is 15 amino acids. Germline trimming cut 0 bases from V and 5 bases from J; bases unmatched to any gene: 4. From germline, CDR1 is SGHTA and CDR2 FQGTGA. CDR3 DNA sequence: TGTGCCAGCAGCTTAACTGGACAGGGGGGGAACGAGCAGTACTTC. Translation gives CASSLTGQGGNEQYF. The full variable domain, completed using reference TRBV7-3 and TRBJ2-7, is GAGVSQTPSNKVTEKGKYVELRCDPISGHTALYWYRQSLGQGPEFLIYFQGTGAADDSGLPNDRFFAVRPEGSVSTLKIQRTERGDSAVYLCASSLTGQGGNEQYFGPGTRLTVT.

The V call is TRBV5-8, the J call TRBJ2-3; 10 bases map to TRBD2. This CDR3 is built from 17 residues. Germline trimming cut 2 bases from V and 2 bases from J; bases unmatched to any gene: 8. Looked up from germline, CDR1 is SGHTS and CDR2 is YDEGEE. The CDR3 DNA reads as TGTGCCAGCAGCTTTCAAACTAGCGGGGACAACACAGATACGCAGTATTTT. Its protein is CASSFQTSGDNTDTQYF.

The chain combines TRBV5-4 with TRBJ2-3; TRBD2 aligns across 10 bases. The CDR3 covers 15 residues. The V gene's germline CDR1 is SGHNT and CDR2 YYREEE (reference sequence). Trimming at V came to 2 bases and at J to 4 bases, leaving 4 bases not matched to a gene. The CDR3 region has the DNA TGTGCCAGCAGCTTTTCCCTAGCGGGAGCAGATACGCAGTATTTT. It encodes CASSFSLAGADTQYF.

V gene TRBV6-6 combines with J gene TRBJ2-7; TRBD1 matches 7 bases. Germline V gene lookup returns CDR1 MNHNY and CDR2 SVGAGI (reference sequence). CDR3 length equals 14 residues. V shed 4 bases, J shed 0 bases, and the junction held 3 bases outside the gene matches. In nucleotides, the CDR3 is TGTGCCAGCAGTTTCCGGGACAGCTCCTACGAGCAGTACTTC. Translation gives CASSFRDSSYEQYF.

This chain connects TRBV7-9 to TRBJ2-3; D remains ambiguous. The V gene's germline CDR1 is SEHNR and CDR2 FQNEAQ (reference sequence). This CDR3 has 10 residues. Trimming stripped 5 bases from V and 7 bases from J, with 4 bases between. This CDR3 reads CASSPHTQYF. CDR3 DNA sequence: TGTGCCAGCAGCCCTCATACGCAGTATTTT.

The chain uses TRBV3-1 (or the pseudogene TRBV3-2) and TRBJ1-1, with TRBD1 matching over 7 bases. J gave up 10 bases and V 4 bases, and 3 bases lay outside the gene matches. The CDR3 is 11 amino acids. Germline V CDR1 and CDR2: LGHDT, YNNKEL (reference sequence). The CDR3: CASSRQGGAFF. The CDR3 coding sequence is TGTGCCAGCAGCCGACAGGGAGGAGCTTTCTTT.

This chain links TRBV19 with TRBJ1-1, with D tentatively TRBD1 (6 bases). The CDR3 covers 15 residues. V was trimmed by 3 bases and J by 4 bases, leaving 15 bases between them. CDR1 is LNHDA, CDR2 SQIVND, per germline (reference sequence). CDR3 sequence (DNA): TGTGCCAGTAGTATTCAAGGGGGTGGTGGCACTGAAGCTTTCTTT. Translation: CASSIQGGGGTEAFF.

V and J are TRBV11-3 and TRBJ2-3, with 8 bases matching TRBD2. The CDR3 is made up of 16 amino acids. Germline-derived CDR1 and CDR2 are SGHNT and YENEEA. V trimming: 1 base; J trimming: 0 bases; junction bases outside the gene matches: 3. The CDR3 loop reads CASSLGASGSTDTQYF. In nucleotides, the CDR3 is TGTGCCAGCAGCTTAGGGGCTAGCGGGAGCACAGATACGCAGTATTTT.

This clone was detected only a few times. The chain has TRBV19 and TRBJ2-7; 8 bases agree with TRBD1. Germline-derived CDR1 and CDR2 are LNHDA and SQIVND (reference sequence). Trimming at V came to 4 bases and at J to 2 bases, leaving 7 bases not matched to a gene. There are 15 residues in the CDR3. In DNA, the CDR3 is TGTGCCAGTAGTACCCGGGGACAGGAGACCTACGAGCAGTACTTC. Protein: CASSTRGQETYEQYF.

The V call is TRBV1, the J call TRBJ1-2; the D call TRBD1 from the table was never checked on the DNA. TRBV1 is classified as a pseudogene. The length of the CDR3 is 14 residues. The CDR3 reads CTSSQVQGGYGYTF. In nucleotides, the CDR3 is TGCACCAGCAGCCAAGTACAGGGTGGCTATGGCTACACCTTC.

This chain joins TRBV9 and TRBJ2-3; TRBD1 matches at 9 bases. CDR3 length equals 13 residues. After removal of 4 bases from V and 6 bases from J, the junction contained 3 bases not matched to a gene. Germline values: CDR1 SGDLS, CDR2 YYNGEE. CDR3 region: CASSWTGDDTQYF. DNA for the CDR3: TGTGCCAGCAGCTGGACAGGGGACGATACGCAGTATTTT.

In nucleotides, the CDR3 is TGTGCCAGCAGTTACAGTCGGGGAGGCTACGAGCAGTACTTC. It yields the protein CASSYSRGGYEQYF. The rearrangement uses TRBV6-5 and TRBJ2-7; TRBD2 is a possible D gene (6 bases). V was cut by 2 bases and J by 3 bases, with 11 bases left in between. Germline-derived CDR1 and CDR2 are MNHEY and SVGAGI. This CDR3 is built from 14 residues.

The sample holds one count of this clone. The rearrangement uses TRBV6-5 and TRBJ1-4; D not resolved. The CDR3 length is 15 residues. Germline CDR1 MNHEY, CDR2 SVGAGI. The V and J ends lost 9 bases and 1 base respectively, with 15 bases between them. CDR3 sequence reads: CASANAGLTNEKLFF. The CDR3 DNA reads as TGTGCCAGTGCGAACGCAGGTTTAACTAATGAAAAACTGTTTTTT.

The chain has TRBV2 and TRBJ2-3; no reliable D call. In germline, CDR1 is SNHLY, CDR2 FYNNEI. The CDR3 contains 14 residues. Trimming pared 4 bases from V and 3 bases from J, leaving 11 bases between. DNA for the CDR3: TGTGCCAGCAGTGTAATGGGCACTACAGATACGCAGTATTTT. It is translated as CASSVMGTTDTQYF.

The DNA of the CDR3 is TGTGCCAGCAGTTACACCCGGGACAGGGGTAATTCACCCCTCCACTTT. Translation gives CASSYTRDRGNSPLHF. The gene calls are TRBV6-5 and TRBJ1-6; TRBD1 matches at 10 bases. This CDR3 has 16 residues. Unmatched junction bases numbered 4, after V lost 2 bases and J lost 6 bases. CDR1 MNHEY and CDR2 SVGAGI come from the germline V gene.

This clone was seen a few times. The chain carries TRBV5-1 and TRBJ2-1, with 9 positions matching TRBD2. The CDR3 extends over 14 amino acids. Germline lookup yields CDR1 SGHRS and CDR2 YFSETQ. Unmatched junction bases numbered 6, after V lost 2 bases and J lost 9 bases. The CDR3: CASSLELAGSEQFF. The CDR3 region has the DNA TGCGCCAGCAGCTTAGAGCTAGCGGGAAGTGAGCAGTTCTTC.

The chain uses TRBV5-1 and TRBJ1-5; possible D gene TRBD1, 5 bases. Germline V gene sequence: CDR1 SGHRS, CDR2 YFSETQ. The CDR3 is 13 amino acids. Trimming removed 4 bases from V and 6 bases from J, with 11 bases in between. CDR3 amino acids: CASSGERGQPQHF. CDR3 nucleotide sequence: TGCGCCAGCAGCGGAGAAAGGGGTCAGCCCCAGCATTTT.

This clone has just a few counts. This chain connects TRBV5-8 to TRBJ1-1, with 7 bases aligning to TRBD1. Looked up from germline, CDR1 is SGHTS and CDR2 is YDEGEE. The J segment lost 5 bases and the V segment lost 6 bases, leaving 10 bases of the junction unmatched. This CDR3 has 14 residues. CDR3 protein: CASTLTGAETEAFF. The CDR3 DNA sequence: TGTGCCAGCACTCTCACAGGGGCGGAAACTGAAGCTTTCTTT.

The chain links TRBV7-8 to TRBJ2-5; no definite D call. The CDR3 is 12 residues long. Per germline, CDR1 SGHVS and CDR2 FQNEAQ. Trimming left V 2 bases short and J 5 bases short, with 6 bases between. This CDR3 reads CASSLSRETQYF. DNA for the CDR3: TGTGCCAGCAGCTTATCTCGGGAGACCCAGTACTTC.